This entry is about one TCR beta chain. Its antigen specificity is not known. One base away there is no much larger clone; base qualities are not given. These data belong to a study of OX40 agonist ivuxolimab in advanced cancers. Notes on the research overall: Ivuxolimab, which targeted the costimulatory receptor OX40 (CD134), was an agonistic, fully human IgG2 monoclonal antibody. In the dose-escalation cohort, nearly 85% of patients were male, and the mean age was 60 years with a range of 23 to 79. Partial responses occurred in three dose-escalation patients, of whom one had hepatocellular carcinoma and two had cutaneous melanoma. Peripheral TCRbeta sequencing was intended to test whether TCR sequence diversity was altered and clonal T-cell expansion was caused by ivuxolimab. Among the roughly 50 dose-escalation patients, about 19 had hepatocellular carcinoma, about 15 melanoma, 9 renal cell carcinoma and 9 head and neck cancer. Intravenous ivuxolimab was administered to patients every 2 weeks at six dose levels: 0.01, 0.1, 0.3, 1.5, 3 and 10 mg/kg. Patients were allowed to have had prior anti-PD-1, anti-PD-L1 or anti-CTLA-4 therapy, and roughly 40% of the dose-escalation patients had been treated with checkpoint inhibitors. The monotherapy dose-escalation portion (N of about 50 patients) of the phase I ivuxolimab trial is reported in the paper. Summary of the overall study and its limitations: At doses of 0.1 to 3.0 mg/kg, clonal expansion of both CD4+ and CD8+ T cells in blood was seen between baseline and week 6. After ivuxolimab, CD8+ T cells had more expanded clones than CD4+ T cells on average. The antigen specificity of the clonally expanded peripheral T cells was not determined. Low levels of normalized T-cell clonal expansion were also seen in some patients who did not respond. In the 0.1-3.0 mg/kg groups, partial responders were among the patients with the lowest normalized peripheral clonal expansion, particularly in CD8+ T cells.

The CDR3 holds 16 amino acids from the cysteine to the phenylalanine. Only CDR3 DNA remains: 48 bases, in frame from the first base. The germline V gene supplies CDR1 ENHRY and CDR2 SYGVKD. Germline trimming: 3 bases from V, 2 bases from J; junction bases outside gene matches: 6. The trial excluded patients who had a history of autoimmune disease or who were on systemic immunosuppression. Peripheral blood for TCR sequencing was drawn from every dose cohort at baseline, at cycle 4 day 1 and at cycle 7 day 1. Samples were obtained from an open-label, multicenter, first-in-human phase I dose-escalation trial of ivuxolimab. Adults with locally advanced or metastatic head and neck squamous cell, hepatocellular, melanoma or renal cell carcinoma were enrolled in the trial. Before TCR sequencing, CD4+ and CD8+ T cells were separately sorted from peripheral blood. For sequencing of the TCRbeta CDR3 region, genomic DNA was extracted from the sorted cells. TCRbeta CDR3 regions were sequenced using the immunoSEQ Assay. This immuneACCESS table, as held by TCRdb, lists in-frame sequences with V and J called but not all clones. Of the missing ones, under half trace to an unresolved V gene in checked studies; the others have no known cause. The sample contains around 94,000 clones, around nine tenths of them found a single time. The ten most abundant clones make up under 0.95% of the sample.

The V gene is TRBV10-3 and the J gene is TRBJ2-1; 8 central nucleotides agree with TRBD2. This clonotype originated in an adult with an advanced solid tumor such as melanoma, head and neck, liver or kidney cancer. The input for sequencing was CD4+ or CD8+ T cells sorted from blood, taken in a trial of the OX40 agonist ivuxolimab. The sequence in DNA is TGTGCCATCAGTGACGGAGCGGGAGTAGCCTACAATGAGCAGTTCTTC. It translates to CAISDGAGVAYNEQFF.